This entry concerns a single T cell receptor beta chain. This CDR3 is 17 amino acids long. Trimming removed 2 bases from V and 3 bases from J; junction bases left unmatched: 10. Germline V CDR1 and CDR2: SGHRS, YFSETQ. This sample stems from a study of shared clonotypes between healthy human individuals. Assay used: immunoSEQ multiplex PCR; TCRdb lists only in-frame clones, some missing. The sample contains about 1 million clones, around 78% of which appear only once. The sample taken for sequencing was memory CD4+ T cells from PBMCs. Documented subset: CD45RA-negative fraction. V and J are TRBV5-1 and TRBJ2-2; 7 bases agree with TRBD1. This sequence was found in a man aged 18 to 29 in good health. Some clones in this sample may be carry-over from other donors' samples. The CDR3 loop is CASSFPRGITHTGELFF. The CDR3 bases are TGCGCCAGCAGCTTTCCCAGGGGGATAACCCACACCGGGGAGCTGTTTTTT. The entire variable domain, with the rest obtained from reference TRBV5-1 and TRBJ2-2, is as follows: KAGVTQTPRYLIKTRGQQVTLSCSPISGHRSVSWYQQTPGQGLQFLFEYFSETQRNKGNFPGRFSGRQFSNSRSEMNVSTLELGDSALYLCASSFPRGITHTGELFFGEGSRLTVL.